This passage covers 23 T cell receptor beta chains from one sample sequenced in a study of CD8 T cells in Susac syndrome. An input of about 0.5 to 1 ug of RNA was subjected to reverse transcription using random hexamers. TCRdb fed the immunoSEQ multiplex PCR reads into MiXCR, producing one record per CDR3 protein. The repertoire holds approximately 150,000 distinct CDR3 sequences, with roughly 95% as singletons. Sequenced material: CD4+ T cells from PBMCs. The receptors were sampled from a human donor with multiple sclerosis.

The J gene is TRBJ1-2, the V gene TRBV28; TRBD1 agrees at 10 bases. V lost 8 bases and J lost 4; bases outside the gene matches: 13. CDR3 length: 16 residues. Per the germline V gene, CDR1 is MDHEN and CDR2 is SYDVKM. In nucleotides, the CDR3 is TGTGCCAGCCTAGGGACAGGGGTGGGGTCGTCCTATGGCTACACCTTC. Residues: CASLGTGVGSSYGYTF.

The rearrangement links TRBV9 to TRBJ1-5, with 10 positions matching TRBD1. Germline V gene lookup returns CDR1 SGDLS and CDR2 YYNGEE. V dropped 3 bases and J dropped 5; count of bases not matched to a gene: 5. The CDR3 contains 15 residues. CDR3 protein: CASSDDRGPDQPQHF. The CDR3 DNA reads as TGTGCCAGCAGCGACGACAGGGGGCCCGATCAGCCCCAGCATTTT.

This clonotype was picked up one time. The chain couples TRBV20-1 to TRBJ2-3; D gene unclear. Per the germline V gene, CDR1 is DFQATT and CDR2 is SNEGSKA (reference sequence). The CDR3 is 14 amino acids. V was pared by 4 bases and J by 0 bases, with 11 bases between. In nucleotides, the CDR3 is TGCAGTGCTACCGATCCGAGGAGCACAGATACGCAGTATTTT. It encodes CSATDPRSTDTQYF.

This sequence joins TRBV12-3 or TRBV12-4 and TRBJ2-5; 7 nucleotides align to TRBD2. This CDR3 has 15 residues. V shed 3 bases and J 3 bases; nucleotides not matched to a gene: 7. CDR3 sequence (DNA): TGTGCCAGCAGTTTTGTAGGGCTAGCGGAAGAGACCCAGTACTTC. It specifies CASSFVGLAEETQYF.

DNA for the CDR3: TGTGCCAGCAGCTTTTTGGACGCTGGTACGCAGTATTTT. This sequence encodes CASSFLDAGTQYF. V usage is TRBV7-9 and J usage is TRBJ2-3; D is unclear. V lost 3 bases to trimming and J lost 8 bases, with 12 bases between them. This CDR3 contains 13 residues. The V gene's germline CDR1 is SEHNR and CDR2 FQNEAQ (reference sequence).

The J gene is TRBJ1-1, the V gene TRBV3-1; unclear D gene. Trimming removed 3 bases at V and 0 bases at J, with 11 bases between. CDR1 and CDR2 (germline): LGHDT, YNNKEL (reference sequence). The CDR3 extends over 15 amino acids. The CDR3 protein is CASSQDPSMNTEAFF. CDR3 nucleotides: TGTGCCAGCAGCCAGGACCCAAGCATGAACACTGAAGCTTTCTTT.

This clonotype came up once. The CDR3 sequence is CASSPKDTTYEQYF. The CDR3 region has the DNA TGTGCCAGCAGCCCCAAGGACACCACCTACGAGCAGTACTTC. This rearrangement joins TRBV6-8 to TRBJ2-7, with D perhaps TRBD1 (5 bases). Trimming stripped 6 bases from V and 2 bases from J, with 14 bases between. The CDR3 totals 14 residues. Germline assignment: CDR1 MNHGY and CDR2 SAAAGT.

This chain joins TRBV28 and TRBJ2-3, with D tentatively TRBD1 or TRBD2 (5 bases each). The V and J ends lost 7 bases and 4 bases respectively, with 15 bases between them. Per the germline V gene, CDR1 is MDHEN and CDR2 is SYDVKM. The CDR3 has 14 amino acids. CDR3 nucleotide sequence: TGTGCCAGCATGCCGGGACCCCCTCCAGATACGCAGTATTTT. This translates into CASMPGPPPDTQYF.

The J gene is TRBJ1-5, the V gene TRBV30; a weak D match, TRBD1 (5 bases). The CDR3 is 13 amino acids. V shed 5 bases and J shed 0 bases, with 8 bases lying between them. Germline V CDR1 and CDR2: GTSNPN, SVGIG (reference sequence). The CDR3 DNA reads TGTGCCTGGGGGACGGATAGCAATCAGCCCCAGCATTTT. Translation gives CAWGTDSNQPQHF.

The J gene is TRBJ2-5, the V gene TRBV11-1; D is unresolved. CDR1 and CDR2 (germline): SGHAT, FQDESV (reference sequence). Trimming removed 5 bases at V and 2 bases at J, with 9 bases between. The CDR3 covers 13 residues. CDR3 in amino acids: CASSGGVQETQYF. The CDR3 region has the DNA TGTGCCAGCAGCGGTGGCGTGCAAGAGACCCAGTACTTC.

The rearrangement joins TRBV20-1 to TRBJ1-1; possible D gene TRBD1, 5 bases. The V and J ends lost 6 bases and 0 bases respectively, with 11 bases between them. Germline loops: CDR1 DFQATT, CDR2 SNEGSKA (reference sequence). The CDR3 totals 13 residues. CDR3: CSAAGELNTEAFF. The CDR3 coding sequence is TGCAGTGCCGCGGGGGAGCTGAACACTGAAGCTTTCTTT.

This clonotype was recorded only once. The J gene is TRBJ1-2, the V gene TRBV12-3 or TRBV12-4, with unresolved D. Trimming cost V 5 bases and J 9 bases, with 10 bases left between them. The CDR3 has 11 residues. This chain's CDR3 is CASSLAGRYTF. In DNA, the CDR3 is TGTGCCAGCAGTCTCGCCGGGCGCTACACCTTC.

The gene calls are TRBV12-3 or TRBV12-4 and TRBJ2-2, with 9 nucleotides matching TRBD1. The junction had 6 bases not matched to a gene; V was cut back by 6 bases and J by 1 base. The CDR3 spans 16 residues. CDR3 protein: CASSRPGQGNTGELFF. CDR3 nucleotides: TGTGCCAGCAGCCGGCCGGGACAGGGGAACACCGGGGAGCTGTTTTTT.

The genes are TRBV5-1 and TRBJ2-5; D uncertain. Germline assignment: CDR1 SGHRS and CDR2 YFSETQ. This CDR3 has 13 residues. V was cut by 2 bases and J by 6 bases, with 11 bases left in between. CDR3 sequence reads: CASSFGLGKTQYF. CDR3 DNA sequence: TGCGCCAGCAGCTTCGGTTTGGGAAAGACCCAGTACTTC. Filled out from reference TRBV5-1 and TRBJ2-5, the complete variable domain reads KAGVTQTPRYLIKTRGQQVTLSCSPISGHRSVSWYQQTPGQGLQFLFEYFSETQRNKGNFPGRFSGRQFSNSRSEMNVSTLELGDSALYLCASSFGLGKTQYFGPGTRLLVL.

This clonotype was found once. The rearrangement uses TRBV29-1 and TRBJ2-4; D uncertain. Germline V gene data show CDR1 as SQVTM and CDR2 as ANQGSEA. CDR3 size: 17 residues. The V end was cut by 5 bases, the J end by 3 bases, with 23 bases between. CDR3 protein: CSVRLGVFLGVKNIQYF. CDR3 coding DNA: TGCAGCGTTCGATTGGGTGTTTTTCTCGGCGTCAAAAACATTCAGTACTTC.

This sequence joins TRBV9 and TRBJ2-1; 9 bases agree with TRBD1. Germline CDR1 and CDR2: SGDLS and YYNGEE. There are 15 residues in the CDR3. V was clipped by 2 bases and J by 0 bases; unmatched bases: 0. The CDR3 sequence is CASSVTGGSYNEQFF. As DNA, the CDR3 is TGTGCCAGCAGCGTGACAGGGGGCTCCTACAATGAGCAGTTCTTC.

There are a few counts of this clonotype. CDR3 coding DNA: TGTGCCAGCAGTTTAGCGGGAACGCAGTATTTT. Its protein product is CASSLAGTQYF. The chain combines TRBV6-1 with TRBJ2-3, with 8 bases lining up with TRBD2. The V gene end was trimmed by 5 bases and the J gene end by 9 bases; junction bases not matched to a gene: 1. CDR1 MNHNS and CDR2 SASEGT come from the germline V gene. The CDR3 spans 11 residues.

This clonotype was counted once. This chain connects TRBV5-4 to TRBJ2-2; D call uncertain. Germline lookup yields CDR1 SGHNT and CDR2 YYREEE (reference sequence). Trimming pared 4 bases from V and 1 base from J, leaving 8 bases between. This CDR3 is built from 14 residues. Here the CDR3 DNA reads TGTGCCAGCAGCACGGACGGGAACACCGGGGAGCTGTTTTTT. This encodes CASSTDGNTGELFF. Full variable domain (outside the CDR3, taken from reference TRBV5-4 and TRBJ2-2): ETGVTQSPTHLIKTRGQQVTLRCSSQSGHNTVSWYQQALGQGPQFIFQYYREEENGRGNFPPRFSGLQFPNYSSELNVNALELDDSALYLCASSTDGNTGELFFGEGSRLTVL.

The CDR3, as DNA: TGTGCCACCAGTGACCCCGGGACTAGCGGGCTCGAGCAGTACTTC. As protein: CATSDPGTSGLEQYF. J is TRBJ2-7 and V is TRBV24-1; 12 bases agree with TRBD2. Germline V gene data show CDR1 as KGHDR and CDR2 as SFDVKD. Germline trimming cut 4 bases from V and 6 bases from J; bases unmatched to any gene: 6. The CDR3 runs 15 residues.

The chain employs TRBV14 and TRBJ1-6, with D perhaps TRBD1 (5 bases). Germline V lookup: CDR1 SGHDN, CDR2 FVKESK. The length of the CDR3 is 13 residues. Trimming stripped 4 bases from V and 12 bases from J, with 13 bases between. CDR3 in amino acids: CASSRDSVRPLHF. For the CDR3, the DNA is TGTGCCAGCAGCCGTGACAGCGTAAGACCCCTCCACTTT.

This rearrangement joins TRBV20-1 to TRBJ1-6; tentative D call: TRBD1 (5 bases). The V and J ends lost 5 bases and 4 bases respectively, with 12 bases between them. Germline loops: CDR1 DFQATT, CDR2 SNEGSKA (reference sequence). This CDR3 is built from 14 residues. This CDR3 is CSAFRGAYNSPLHF. DNA for the CDR3: TGCAGTGCTTTCCGGGGCGCGTATAATTCACCCCTCCACTTT.

This clonotype appeared once. This chain joins TRBV12-3 or TRBV12-4 and TRBJ2-3; 9 positions agree with TRBD2. The CDR3 consists of 18 residues. Losses at the gene ends were 7 bases for V and 1 base for J; bases not matched to a gene: 15. CDR3 DNA: TGTGCCAGCACCCGGAAGTGGCGGGGGGGAGGTGGCACAGATACGCAGTATTTT. Translation gives CASTRKWRGGGGTDTQYF.

J is TRBJ1-2 and V is TRBV12-3 or TRBV12-4; TRBD1 is a possible D gene (5 bases). With 5 bases removed from V and 1 base from J, the gap between germline ends came to 11 bases. There are 14 residues in the CDR3. CDR3 nucleotides: TGTGCCAGCAGTCTGACAGCAATTAACTATGGCTACACCTTC. This sequence encodes CASSLTAINYGYTF.